The next 25 T cell receptor beta chains were all read from a single sample in a study of PD-1 blockade in classical Hodgkin lymphoma. Patients all relapsed after autologous stem cell transplantation, and there was variation in brentuximab vedotin exposure. Here immunoSEQ multiplex PCR was the method, and the copy in TCRdb shows in-frame clones only, minus some. The table has tens of thousands of clones, 85% to 95% seen once. The sequenced sample was peripheral blood mononuclear cells (PBMCs), obtained at baseline. The source of these receptors is a human donor with classical Hodgkin lymphoma.

Only a few counts were recorded for this clone. V gene TRBV5-1 combines with J gene TRBJ2-5; 9 positions match TRBD2. V lost 4 bases and J lost 5; bases outside the gene matches: 12. CDR1 SGHRS and CDR2 YFSETQ come from the germline V gene. The length of the CDR3 is 16 residues. CDR3 DNA: TGCGCCAGCAGCCCTTTTAAAGCGGGGGGATTGGAGACCCAGTACTTC. Encoded protein: CASSPFKAGGLETQYF.

The chain employs TRBV4-1 and TRBJ1-1; unclear D gene. This CDR3 has 12 amino acids. The germline V and J ends were trimmed by 3 bases and 7 bases, with 9 bases remaining between them. Germline assignment: CDR1 MGHRA and CDR2 YSYEKL. CDR3 nucleotides: TGCGCCAGCAGCCAGGGAGCATTTGAAGCTTTCTTT. Its protein is CASSQGAFEAFF.

The chain carries TRBV5-1 and TRBJ1-6; possibly TRBD1 for D (6 bases). Trimming took 0 bases from V and 10 from J, leaving 11 bases between them. The CDR3 is 14 residues long. CDR1 SGHRS and CDR2 YFSETQ come from the germline V gene. CDR3 sequence (DNA): TGCGCCAGCAGCTTGGACAGGGAAGGCTCACCCCTCCACTTT. Protein: CASSLDREGSPLHF.

This chain uses TRBV2 with TRBJ2-3, with D tentatively TRBD1 (6 bases). The CDR3 contains 15 residues. Germline lookup yields CDR1 SNHLY and CDR2 FYNNEI. Trimming pared 9 bases from V and 4 bases from J, leaving 20 bases between. CDR3 amino acids: CARRVQGTSADTQYF. CDR3 in DNA: TGTGCCAGGAGGGTCCAGGGGACGTCCGCAGATACGCAGTATTTT.

With regard to this clone: Other DNA sequences in the sample encode the same CDR3. The chain uses TRBV7-9 and TRBJ2-7; 10 bases fit TRBD2. This CDR3 has 13 residues. Germline CDR1 SEHNR, CDR2 FQNEAQ (reference sequence). V gave up 5 bases and J gave up 7 bases; unmatched junction bases: 5. The CDR3 DNA sequence: TGTGCCAGCAGCCCAGCGGGAGGGGGTGAGCAGTACTTC. Translation: CASSPAGGGEQYF.

The chain couples TRBV11-3 to TRBJ2-7, with 9 nucleotides matching TRBD1. Per the germline V gene, CDR1 is SGHNT and CDR2 is YENEEA. This CDR3 has 15 amino acids. Trimming cost V 5 bases and J 3 bases; bases outside gene matches: 8. Written as DNA, the CDR3 is TGTGCCAGCAGCCGCAACAGGGGGCCGGACTACGAGCAGTACTTC. This sequence encodes CASSRNRGPDYEQYF.

This clone was counted a few times. The rearrangement links TRBV7-3 to TRBJ1-5; D is unclear. Trimming left V 9 bases short and J 5 bases short, with 2 bases between. Germline V gene data show CDR1 as SGHTA and CDR2 as FQGTGA. The CDR3 has 9 residues. CDR3 amino acids: CASHQPQHF. The CDR3, as DNA: TGTGCCAGTCATCAGCCCCAGCATTTT.

This clone occurred once. The CDR3 sequence: CASSIIRGVVGNYGYTF. CDR3 DNA sequence: TGTGCCAGTAGTATCATCCGCGGGGTCGTGGGAAACTATGGCTACACCTTC. The chain joins TRBV19 to TRBJ1-2; D is unclear. CDR1 and CDR2 (germline): LNHDA, SQIVND (reference sequence). The germline V and J ends were trimmed by 3 bases and 2 bases, with 19 bases remaining between them. The CDR3 has 17 amino acids.

This clone occurred a few times. This chain links TRBV27 with TRBJ2-2; 10 nucleotides agree with TRBD2. The junction had 7 bases not matched to a gene; V was cut back by 3 bases and J by 6 bases. This CDR3 has 16 residues. Per the germline V gene, CDR1 is MNHEY and CDR2 is SMNVEV (reference sequence). Here the CDR3 reads CASSFRLAGGPGELFF. CDR3 coding DNA: TGTGCCAGCAGTTTTCGACTAGCGGGTGGCCCCGGGGAGCTGTTTTTT.

This chain links TRBV25-1 with TRBJ2-3; no firm D call. The germline CDR1 and CDR2 sequences are MGHDK and SYGVNS. Trimming stripped 6 bases from V and 2 bases from J, with 0 bases between. This CDR3 is 10 amino acids long. The CDR3 DNA reads as TGTGCCAGCAGCACAGATACGCAGTATTTT. Encoded protein: CASSTDTQYF.

The chain is built from TRBV7-2 and TRBJ2-2; no reliable D call. CDR3 length: 17 amino acids. Germline assignment: CDR1 SGHTA and CDR2 FQGNSA. Trimming took 5 bases from V and 1 from J, leaving 17 bases between them. The CDR3 DNA sequence: TGTGCCAGCAGCCCACTCGTGATTTCCATGAACACCGGGGAGCTGTTTTTT. It is translated as CASSPLVISMNTGELFF.

This clone came up a few times. The chain combines TRBV5-4 with TRBJ2-1, with 11 nucleotides matching TRBD2. Trimming removed 4 bases from V and 10 bases from J; junction bases left unmatched: 7. This CDR3 is 14 amino acids long. Germline CDR1 reads SGHNT; CDR2 reads YYREEE (reference sequence). In DNA, the CDR3 is TGTGCCAGCAGCCTTAGCGGGGGGGCGCGGGAGCAGTTCTTC. It encodes CASSLSGGAREQFF.

The rearrangement joins TRBV19 to TRBJ2-2, with D hard to call. V shed 9 bases and J shed 1 base, with 15 bases lying between them. CDR3 length: 15 amino acids. Looked up from germline, CDR1 is LNHDA and CDR2 is SQIVND (reference sequence). The chain's CDR3 is CASCERPENTGELFF. The CDR3 coding sequence is TGTGCCAGCTGCGAGAGACCAGAGAACACCGGGGAGCTGTTTTTT.

The chain is built from TRBV4-3 and TRBJ2-7, with 7 bases lining up with TRBD2. The length of the CDR3 is 15 residues. Trimming cost V 1 base and J 0 bases; bases outside gene matches: 3. CDR1 and CDR2 from the germline V gene are LGHNA and YSLEER. The CDR3 nucleotides are TGCGCCAGCAGCCAAGCGGGGGACTACTCCTACGAGCAGTACTTC. Translating it yields CASSQAGDYSYEQYF.

Points on this clone: One end of the junction does not line up with germline, which may come from a read error. This sequence joins TRBV9 and TRBJ1-2; D not certain. The CDR3 spans 12 residues. Germline-derived CDR1 and CDR2 are SGDLS and YYNGEE. The CDR3 coding sequence is TGTGCCAGCAGCGTAGATTCCTATGACTACACCTTC. This codes for CASSVDSYDYTF.

The V and J genes are TRBV6-5 and TRBJ1-4, with D possibly matching TRBD1 (5 bases). V gave up 0 bases and J gave up 1 base, with 9 bases separating them. Germline V CDR1 and CDR2: MNHEY, SVGAGI. The CDR3 runs 16 residues. The CDR3, as DNA: TGTGCCAGCAGTTACTCCTTCGGGGGAACTAATGAAAAACTGTTTTTT. Translating it yields CASSYSFGGTNEKLFF.

J is TRBJ2-1 and V is TRBV9; the match to TRBD2 covers 7 bases. CDR1 SGDLS and CDR2 YYNGEE come from the germline V gene. J lost 3 bases, V lost 0 bases, and 6 bases had no gene match. CDR3 size: 16 residues. The CDR3 DNA reads as TGTGCCAGCAGCGTAGTGGGGGAGGGGTACTACAATGAGCAGTTCTTC. Residues: CASSVVGEGYYNEQFF.

This sequence joins TRBV6-5 and TRBJ2-2; 10 bases are shared with TRBD2. The V and J ends lost 4 bases and 7 bases, in that order; junction bases with no gene match: 9. The CDR3 sequence is 16 residues long. Germline-derived CDR1 and CDR2 are MNHEY and SVGAGI. The CDR3: CASSFSGTSARGELFF. The CDR3, as DNA: TGTGCCAGCAGTTTTTCCGGGACTAGCGCTCGCGGGGAGCTGTTTTTT.

The J gene is TRBJ2-3, the V gene TRBV5-1, with D perhaps TRBD2 (6 bases). The V gene lost 1 base and the J gene lost 3 bases, with 12 bases spanning the gap. The CDR3 contains 15 residues. In germline, CDR1 is SGHRS, CDR2 YFSETQ. The CDR3 spells CASSLRGLRTDTQYF. CDR3 nucleotide sequence: TGCGCCAGCAGCTTGCGGGGACTTAGAACAGATACGCAGTATTTT.

The J gene is TRBJ1-2, the V gene TRBV6-1, with D possibly being TRBD1 (6 bases). The CDR3 length is 13 residues. Trimming pared 1 base from V and 7 bases from J, leaving 10 bases between. Germline CDR1 MNHNS, CDR2 SASEGT. This chain's CDR3 is CASSEDREFGYTF. The CDR3 region has the DNA TGTGCCAGCAGTGAAGACAGGGAATTTGGCTACACCTTC.

This rearrangement joins TRBV6-1 to TRBJ2-1; possible D gene TRBD2, 5 bases. There are 14 residues in the CDR3. With 6 bases removed from V and 3 bases from J, the gap between germline ends came to 12 bases. The germline V gene encodes CDR1 MNHNS and CDR2 SASEGT. The CDR3: CASRSGFDYNEQFF. In DNA, the CDR3 is TGTGCCAGCAGGAGCGGATTCGACTACAATGAGCAGTTCTTC.

This clone was counted once. The J gene is TRBJ1-2, the V gene TRBV7-3; D call uncertain. V was trimmed by 7 bases and J by 13 bases, leaving 22 bases between them. CDR3 length: 13 residues. Germline CDR1 is SGHTA and CDR2 is FQGTGA. This CDR3 reads CASTSIYHTDFTF. For the CDR3, the DNA is TGTGCCAGCACCTCAATTTACCATACTGACTTCACCTTC.

This clone was seen a single time. This chain connects TRBV21-1 to TRBJ2-1; the table's D call, TRBD1, was not checked against the DNA. TRBV21-1 is described as a pseudogene. The CDR3 consists of 13 residues. The CDR3 bases are TGTGCCAGCAGCACGGCCAGGGGGAATGAGCAGTTCTTC. The encoded protein is CASSTARGNEQFF.

This clone is a singleton in its sample. This chain joins TRBV20-1 and TRBJ1-1; 7 bases are a match to TRBD1. CDR3 length equals 11 residues. Germline V gives CDR1 DFQATT, CDR2 SNEGSKA (reference sequence). As DNA, the CDR3 is TGCAGGTCAGGGGGAGCCACTGAAGCTTTCTTT. This translates into CRSGGATEAFF.

V usage is TRBV19 and J usage is TRBJ2-3; 7 bases are a match to TRBD1. CDR1 is LNHDA, CDR2 SQIVND, per germline (reference sequence). V was pared by 5 bases and J by 0 bases, with 8 bases of the junction left unmatched. The CDR3 loop spans 16 amino acids. The CDR3 loop is CASSDRERISTDTQYF. The CDR3 nucleotides are TGTGCCAGTAGTGACAGGGAACGAATTAGCACAGATACGCAGTATTTT.